The sequence of this T cell receptor beta chain was determined in a study of blood T cell repertoires in COVID-19. For the study at large: Whether acute or convalescent, the COVID-19 samples came from the United States, Italy and Spain. The analysed material was cDNA or gDNA that came from T cells, B-cell-depleted T cells, or PBMCs.

This clone was counted between two and nine times. Germline V gene lookup returns CDR1 ENHRY and CDR2 SYGVKD. The V gene end was trimmed by 0 bases and the J gene end by 8 bases; junction bases not matched to a gene: 6. The CDR3 sequence is 16 residues long. In the original analysis: Amplification with reference gene primers provided the estimates of nucleated cell counts. Sequencing was performed with immunoSEQ multiplex PCR; in TCRdb, only in-frame clones are kept and a portion is missing. V and J calls and clone size are copied from that table; D and trimming were computed from the DNA. The sample consists of roughly 31,000 clones, 86% of them appearing once.

The chain couples TRBV10-3 to TRBJ2-1; 11 bases match TRBD1. Specimen: peripheral blood. The source is a human donor with active COVID-19. The donor label of this sample is uncertain. This CDR3 reads CAISESRTGGNDEQFF. In DNA, the CDR3 is TGTGCCATCAGTGAGTCGAGGACAGGGGGCAACGATGAGCAGTTCTTC.